These 19 T cell receptor beta chains were all obtained from the same sample, sequenced in a study of tumor-infiltrating T cells and Merkel cell polyomavirus. Turning to the study itself: CD8+ T cells recognized the Merkel cell polyomavirus KLL epitope.

Repertoires were generated with immunoSEQ multiplex PCR, while TCRdb's copy carries only in-frame clones and drops some. The sample records 2,500 to 3,500 clones, about 83% being singletons. Immunohistochemistry showed robust Merkel cell polyomavirus Large T antigen staining in every patient's tumor. Material for sequencing was tumor tissue. The receptors shown here come from a man in his forties or fifties with Merkel cell carcinoma.

V is TRBV18 and J is TRBJ2-1; D not resolved. This CDR3 has 13 amino acids. Trimming removed 0 bases at V and 6 bases at J, with 6 bases between. CDR1 KGHSH and CDR2 LQKENI come from the germline V gene. This CDR3 is CASSPPSGNEQFF. CDR3 sequence (DNA): TGTGCCAGCTCACCACCCTCGGGCAATGAGCAGTTCTTC.

This clone came up a few times. The chain couples TRBV5-1 to TRBJ2-1, with D hard to call. The CDR3 loop spans 15 amino acids. CDR1 and CDR2 (germline): SGHRS, YFSETQ. V lost 1 base, J lost 2 bases, and 10 bases lay in between. The CDR3 is CASSLSLSAYNEQFF. CDR3 bases: TGCGCCAGCAGCTTGTCTCTGAGCGCCTACAATGAGCAGTTCTTC.

This chain uses TRBV6-1 with TRBJ2-3; tentatively, D is TRBD1 (5 bases). Germline CDR1 is MNHNS and CDR2 is SASEGT. Between the trimmed V and J ends, which lost 2 bases and 2 bases, there was a span of 8 bases. The CDR3 consists of 14 residues. CDR3: CASSELGVTDTQYF. In DNA form, the CDR3 reads TGTGCCAGCAGTGAACTAGGGGTCACAGATACGCAGTATTTT.

CDR3 bases: TGTGCCAGCAGTGGGGGGGGAACGGGGGGGAGGAATGAGCAGTTCTTC. This translates into CASSGGGTGGRNEQFF. The chain has TRBV6-1 and TRBJ2-1; the match to TRBD2 covers 8 bases. Losses at the gene ends were 4 bases for V and 7 bases for J; bases not matched to a gene: 12. The CDR3 spans 16 residues. Germline assignment: CDR1 MNHNS and CDR2 SASEGT.

CDR3 nucleotide sequence: TGTGCCTGGAGTCCGTGGACAGGGGGGGGGACTGAAAAACTGTTTTTT. This gives the protein CAWSPWTGGGTEKLFF. V is TRBV30 and J is TRBJ1-4, with 10 nucleotides matching TRBD1. This CDR3 is built from 16 residues. Per the germline V gene, CDR1 is GTSNPN and CDR2 is SVGIG (reference sequence). Germline trimming cut 2 bases from V and 7 bases from J; bases unmatched to any gene: 10. Together with reference TRBV30 and TRBJ1-4, the CDR3 gives the full variable domain: SQTIHQWPATLVQPVGSPLSLECTVEGTSNPNLYWYRQAAGRGLQLLFYSVGIGQISSEVPQNLSASRPQDRQFILSSKKLLLSDSGFYLCAWSPWTGGGTEKLFFGSGTQLSVL.

V and J are TRBV7-9 and TRBJ1-1, with 7 bases identical to TRBD1. The CDR3 runs 12 residues. V dropped 5 bases and J dropped 12; count of bases not matched to a gene: 9. Germline V gene data show CDR1 as SEHNR and CDR2 as FQNEAQ (reference sequence). The CDR3, as DNA: TGTGCCAGCAGCGCGGACAGGCTAGAGACTTTCTTT. Translating it yields CASSADRLETFF.

The chain recombines TRBV2 with TRBJ2-7, with 8 bases that match TRBD2. This CDR3 contains 13 residues. V lost 8 bases, J lost 5 bases, and 8 bases stayed unmatched. CDR1 and CDR2 from the germline V gene are SNHLY and FYNNEI. This CDR3 reads CASGTRWDDEQYF. CDR3 DNA: TGTGCCAGCGGGACTAGATGGGATGACGAGCAGTACTTC.

The chain recombines TRBV2 with TRBJ2-1; TRBD2 agrees at 8 bases. The V and J ends lost 1 base and 8 bases, in that order; junction bases with no gene match: 10. Germline lookup yields CDR1 SNHLY and CDR2 FYNNEI. The CDR3 totals 16 residues. CDR3 coding DNA: TGTGCCAGCAGTGAAGAGGTCGGGGGGGGCCGCGATGAGCAGTTCTTC. Its protein is CASSEEVGGGRDEQFF.

The chain joins TRBV27 to TRBJ1-4, with 9 positions matching TRBD1. CDR1 and CDR2 (germline): MNHEY, SMNVEV (reference sequence). Germline trimming cut 4 bases from V and 8 bases from J; bases unmatched to any gene: 8. The CDR3 spans 15 residues. In DNA, the CDR3 is TGTGCCAGCAGTTCCCTACAGGGGGCGCGAGAAAAACTGTTTTTT. Translating it yields CASSSLQGAREKLFF.

This clone occurred once. The V gene is TRBV28, the J gene TRBJ2-3, with D possibly TRBD2 on 6 matching bases. CDR1 MDHEN and CDR2 SYDVKM come from the germline V gene. V lost 3 bases and J lost 1, with 8 bases in between. The CDR3 runs to 14 residues. The CDR3 nucleotides are TGTGCCAGCAGTTTTGTAGCGGGCACAGATACGCAGTATTTT. Amino acid sequence: CASSFVAGTDTQYF.

The chain uses TRBV4-1 and TRBJ2-1; D is ambiguous. Per the germline V gene, CDR1 is MGHRA and CDR2 is YSYEKL. The CDR3 consists of 12 residues. Trimming pared 1 base from V and 9 bases from J, leaving 7 bases between. CDR3 bases: TGCGCCAGCAGCCAAGTACGCGGTGAGCAGTTCTTC. Translation gives CASSQVRGEQFF.

V and J are TRBV5-1 and TRBJ2-5; the D gene is possibly TRBD2 (6 bases). Germline V CDR1 and CDR2: SGHRS, YFSETQ. The CDR3 contains 15 residues. V lost 4 bases, J lost 5 bases, and 18 bases lay in between. The CDR3 nucleotides are TGCGCCAGCAGCCCCGGGGGTGGCGCCCGTGAGACCCAGTACTTC. Encoded protein: CASSPGGGARETQYF.

The chain combines TRBV28 with TRBJ2-5, with TRBD2 matching 11 bases. J gave up 5 bases and V 4 bases, and 12 bases lay outside the gene matches. Germline CDR1 and CDR2: MDHEN and SYDVKM. There are 17 residues in the CDR3. CDR3 in DNA: TGTGCCAGCAGTTCACCTAGCGGGGGGCCCCGCGGTGAGACCCAGTACTTC. This codes for CASSSPSGGPRGETQYF.

This chain connects TRBV2 to TRBJ1-5, with 7 bases that match TRBD1. The V gene end was trimmed by 7 bases and the J gene end by 1 base; junction bases not matched to a gene: 7. The CDR3 sequence is 15 residues long. Per the germline V gene, CDR1 is SNHLY and CDR2 is FYNNEI. CDR3 region: CASTEQGSSNQPQHF. CDR3 DNA sequence: TGTGCCAGCACCGAACAGGGGTCGAGCAATCAGCCCCAGCATTTT.

J is TRBJ2-1 and V is TRBV7-8; 7 nucleotides match TRBD1. V lost 5 bases, J lost 4 bases, and 5 bases stayed unmatched. The CDR3 sequence is 14 residues long. The V gene's germline CDR1 is SGHVS and CDR2 FQNEAQ. The DNA for the CDR3 is TGTGCCAGCAGCCTGGGACAGCCATACAATGAGCAGTTCTTC. Translating gives CASSLGQPYNEQFF.

The count of this clone is one. The V gene is TRBV2, the J gene TRBJ2-1; 8 bases agree with TRBD1. The CDR3 consists of 12 residues. Trimming at V came to 6 bases and at J to 14 bases, leaving 9 bases not matched to a gene. Per germline, CDR1 SNHLY and CDR2 FYNNEI. The CDR3 is CASRAGTGKKFF. DNA of the CDR3: TGTGCCAGCAGGGCCGGGACAGGCAAAAAGTTCTTC.

V and J are TRBV9 and TRBJ2-7, with 11 positions matching TRBD2. Germline assignment: CDR1 SGDLS and CDR2 YYNGEE. V lost 2 bases, J lost 2 bases, and 9 bases stayed unmatched. This CDR3 is 17 amino acids long. Here the CDR3 reads CASSVAASGGLPYEQYF. The CDR3 DNA follows: TGTGCCAGCAGCGTGGCGGCTAGCGGGGGGCTACCCTACGAGCAGTACTTC.

J is TRBJ1-1 and V is TRBV5-1; 8 bases agree with TRBD1. Germline values: CDR1 SGHRS, CDR2 YFSETQ. J was trimmed by 6 bases and V by 3 bases; bases with no gene match: 13. The CDR3 runs to 16 residues. CDR3 in amino acids: CASSYPVRTGLAEAFF. The CDR3 bases are TGCGCCAGCAGCTACCCCGTGAGGACAGGGCTCGCTGAAGCTTTCTTT.

Comment on this clone: Distinct nucleotide sequences in the sample also encode this CDR3. CDR3 DNA sequence: TGTGCCAGCAGCCGACAGGGATTGGACACTGAAGCTTTCTTT. Amino acids: CASSRQGLDTEAFF. V is TRBV11-3 and J is TRBJ1-1; 7 bases map to TRBD1. The V segment lost 5 bases and the J segment 3 bases; nucleotides outside the gene matches: 6. This CDR3 comprises 14 residues. CDR1 and CDR2 (germline): SGHNT, YENEEA. The variable domain in full, with the rest retrieved from reference TRBV11-3 and TRBJ1-1, is EAGVVQSPRYKIIEKKQPVAFWCNPISGHNTLYWYLQNLGQGPELLIRYENEEAVDDSQLPKDRFSAERLKGVDSTLKIQPAELGDSAVYLCASSRQGLDTEAFFGQGTRLTVV.